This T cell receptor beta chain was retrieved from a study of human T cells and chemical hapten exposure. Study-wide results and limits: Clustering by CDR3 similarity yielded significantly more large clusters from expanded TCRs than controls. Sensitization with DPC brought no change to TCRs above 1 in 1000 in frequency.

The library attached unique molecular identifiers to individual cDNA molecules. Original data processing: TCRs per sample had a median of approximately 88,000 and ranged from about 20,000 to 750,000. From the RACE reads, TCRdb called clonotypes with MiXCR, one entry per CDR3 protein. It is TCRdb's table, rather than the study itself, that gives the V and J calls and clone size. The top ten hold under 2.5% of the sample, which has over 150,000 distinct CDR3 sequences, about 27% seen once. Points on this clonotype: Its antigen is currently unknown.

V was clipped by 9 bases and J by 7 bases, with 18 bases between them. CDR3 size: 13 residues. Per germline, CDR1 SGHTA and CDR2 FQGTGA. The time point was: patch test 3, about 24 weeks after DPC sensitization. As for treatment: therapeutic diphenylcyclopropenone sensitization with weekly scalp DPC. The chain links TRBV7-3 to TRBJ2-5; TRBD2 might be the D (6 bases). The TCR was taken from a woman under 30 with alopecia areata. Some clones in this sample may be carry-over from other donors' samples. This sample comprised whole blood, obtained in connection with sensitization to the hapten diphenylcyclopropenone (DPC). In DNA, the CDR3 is TGTGCCAGTTCCGGGACTCCGGGCGGGACCCAGTACTTC. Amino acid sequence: CASSGTPGGTQYF.